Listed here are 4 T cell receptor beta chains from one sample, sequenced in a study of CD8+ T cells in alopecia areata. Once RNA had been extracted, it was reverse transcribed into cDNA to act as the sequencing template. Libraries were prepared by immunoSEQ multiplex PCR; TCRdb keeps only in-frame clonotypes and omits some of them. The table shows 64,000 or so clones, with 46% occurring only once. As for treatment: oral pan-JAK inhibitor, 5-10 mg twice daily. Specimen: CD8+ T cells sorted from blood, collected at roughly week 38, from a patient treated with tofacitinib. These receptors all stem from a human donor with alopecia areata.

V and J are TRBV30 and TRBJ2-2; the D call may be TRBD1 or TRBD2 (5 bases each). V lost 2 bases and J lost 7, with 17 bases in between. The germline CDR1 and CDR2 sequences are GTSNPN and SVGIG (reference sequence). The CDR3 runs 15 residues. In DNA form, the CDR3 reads TGTGCCTGGAGTCCCGCCGGGGCGGACAACGGGGAGCTGTTTTTT. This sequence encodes CAWSPAGADNGELFF.

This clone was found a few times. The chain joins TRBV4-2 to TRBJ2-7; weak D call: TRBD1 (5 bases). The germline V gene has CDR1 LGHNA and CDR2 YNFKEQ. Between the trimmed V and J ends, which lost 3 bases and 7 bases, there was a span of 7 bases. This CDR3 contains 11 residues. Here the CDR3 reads CASSQGLEQYF. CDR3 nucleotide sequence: TGTGCCAGCAGCCAGGGGCTGGAGCAGTACTTC.

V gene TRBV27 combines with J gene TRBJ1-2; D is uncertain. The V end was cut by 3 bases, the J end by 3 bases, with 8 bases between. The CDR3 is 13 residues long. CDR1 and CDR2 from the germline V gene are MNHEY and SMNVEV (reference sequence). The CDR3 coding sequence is TGTGCCAGCAGTTTTTCACCGTACTATGGCTACACCTTC. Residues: CASSFSPYYGYTF.

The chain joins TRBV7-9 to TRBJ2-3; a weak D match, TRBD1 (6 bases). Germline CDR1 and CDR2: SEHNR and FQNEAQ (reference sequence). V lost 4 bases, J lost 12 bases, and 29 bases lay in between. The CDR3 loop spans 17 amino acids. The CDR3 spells CASSSTRLFEQGPSQYF. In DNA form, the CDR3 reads TGTGCCAGCAGCTCCACCCGACTCTTCGAACAGGGCCCTTCCCAGTATTTT.